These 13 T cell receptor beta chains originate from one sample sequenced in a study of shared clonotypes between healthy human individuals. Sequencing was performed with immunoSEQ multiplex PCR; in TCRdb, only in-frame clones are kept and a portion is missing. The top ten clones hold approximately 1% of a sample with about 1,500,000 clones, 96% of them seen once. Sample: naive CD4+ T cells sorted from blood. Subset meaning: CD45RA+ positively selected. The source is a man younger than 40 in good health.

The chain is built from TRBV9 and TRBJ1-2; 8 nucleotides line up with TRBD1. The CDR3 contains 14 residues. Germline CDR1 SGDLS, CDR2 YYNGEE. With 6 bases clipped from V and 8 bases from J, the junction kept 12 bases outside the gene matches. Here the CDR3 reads CASNQHKTGDGYTF. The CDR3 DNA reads TGTGCCAGCAACCAACACAAGACAGGGGACGGCTACACCTTC. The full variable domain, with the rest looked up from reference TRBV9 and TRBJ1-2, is DSGVTQTPKHLITATGQRVTLRCSPRSGDLSVYWYQQSLDQGLQFLIQYYNGEERAKGNILERFSAQQFPDLHSELNLSSLELGDSALYFCASNQHKTGDGYTFGSGTRLTVV.

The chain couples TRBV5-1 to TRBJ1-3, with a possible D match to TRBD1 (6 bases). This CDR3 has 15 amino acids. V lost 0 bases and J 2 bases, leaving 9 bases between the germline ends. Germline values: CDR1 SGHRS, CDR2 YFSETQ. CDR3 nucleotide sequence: TGCGCCAGCAGCTTGGAAGGGGGGACTGGAAACACCATATATTTT. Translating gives CASSLEGGTGNTIYF.

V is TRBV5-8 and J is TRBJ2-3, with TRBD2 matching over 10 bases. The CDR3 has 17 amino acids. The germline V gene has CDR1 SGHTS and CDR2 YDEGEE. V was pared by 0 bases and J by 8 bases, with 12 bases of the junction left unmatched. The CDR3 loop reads CASSLALAGVGWVTQYF. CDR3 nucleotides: TGTGCCAGCAGCTTGGCTCTAGCGGGAGTGGGATGGGTTACGCAGTATTTT.

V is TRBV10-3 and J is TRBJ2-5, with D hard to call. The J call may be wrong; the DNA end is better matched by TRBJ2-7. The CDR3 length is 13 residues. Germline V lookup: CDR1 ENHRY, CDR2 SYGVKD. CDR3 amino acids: CAIKETDSYEQYF. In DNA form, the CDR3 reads TGTGCCATCAAAGAGACTGACTCCTACGAGCAGTACTTC.

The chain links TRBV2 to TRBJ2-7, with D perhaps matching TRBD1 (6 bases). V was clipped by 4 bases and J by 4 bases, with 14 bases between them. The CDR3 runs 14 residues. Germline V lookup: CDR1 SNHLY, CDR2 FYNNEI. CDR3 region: CASSGRGKAYEQYF. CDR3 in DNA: TGTGCCAGCAGTGGCAGGGGTAAAGCGTACGAGCAGTACTTC.

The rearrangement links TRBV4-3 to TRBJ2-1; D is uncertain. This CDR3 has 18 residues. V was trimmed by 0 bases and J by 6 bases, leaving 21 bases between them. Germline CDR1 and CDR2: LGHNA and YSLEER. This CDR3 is CASSQDFLDGILLNEQFF. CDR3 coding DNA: TGCGCCAGCAGCCAAGACTTTTTGGACGGTATCCTCCTCAATGAGCAGTTCTTC.

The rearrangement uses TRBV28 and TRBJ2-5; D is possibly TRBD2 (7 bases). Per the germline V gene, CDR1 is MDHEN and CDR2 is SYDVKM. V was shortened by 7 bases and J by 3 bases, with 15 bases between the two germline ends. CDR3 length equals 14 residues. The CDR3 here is CASTPGGAEETQYF. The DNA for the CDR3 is TGTGCCAGCACCCCTGGGGGGGCTGAAGAGACCCAGTACTTC.

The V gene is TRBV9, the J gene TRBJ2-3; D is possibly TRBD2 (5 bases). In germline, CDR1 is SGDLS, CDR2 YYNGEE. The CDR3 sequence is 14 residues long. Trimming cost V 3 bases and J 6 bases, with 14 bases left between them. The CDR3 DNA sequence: TGTGCCAGCAGCGACTCGCGGGCCGCGGATACGCAGTATTTT. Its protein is CASSDSRAADTQYF.

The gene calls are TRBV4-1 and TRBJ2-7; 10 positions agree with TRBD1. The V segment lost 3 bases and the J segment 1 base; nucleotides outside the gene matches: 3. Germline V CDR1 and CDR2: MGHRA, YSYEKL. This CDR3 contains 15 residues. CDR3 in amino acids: CASSQRDRGSYEQYF. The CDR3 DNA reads TGCGCCAGCAGCCAGAGGGACAGGGGATCCTACGAGCAGTACTTC.

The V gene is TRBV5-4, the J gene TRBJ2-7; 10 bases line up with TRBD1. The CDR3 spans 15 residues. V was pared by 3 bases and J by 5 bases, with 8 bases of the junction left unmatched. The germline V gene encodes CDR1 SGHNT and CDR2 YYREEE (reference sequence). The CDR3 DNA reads TGTGCCAGCAGCTCGAAAGACAGGGGGCTGAACGAGCAGTACTTC. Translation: CASSSKDRGLNEQYF.

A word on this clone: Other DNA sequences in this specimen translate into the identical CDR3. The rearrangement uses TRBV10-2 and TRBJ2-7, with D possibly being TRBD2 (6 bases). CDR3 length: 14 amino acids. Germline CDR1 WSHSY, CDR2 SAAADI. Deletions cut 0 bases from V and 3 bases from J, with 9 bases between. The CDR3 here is CASSESGRDYEQYF. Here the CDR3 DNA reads TGCGCCAGCAGTGAGTCGGGGCGGGACTACGAGCAGTACTTC.

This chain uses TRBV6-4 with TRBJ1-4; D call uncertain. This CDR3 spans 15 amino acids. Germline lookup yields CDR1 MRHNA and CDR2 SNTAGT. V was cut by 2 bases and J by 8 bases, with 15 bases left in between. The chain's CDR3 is CASSDPDVAEEKLFF. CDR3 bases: TGTGCCAGCAGTGACCCGGACGTAGCGGAAGAAAAACTGTTTTTT.

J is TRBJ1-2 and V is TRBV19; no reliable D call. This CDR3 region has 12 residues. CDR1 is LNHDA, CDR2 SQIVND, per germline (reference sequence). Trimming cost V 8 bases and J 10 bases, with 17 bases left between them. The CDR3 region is CASSSGPGSYTF. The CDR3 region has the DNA TGTGCCAGTTCCAGTGGGCCTGGCTCCTACACCTTC.